This entry describes one T cell receptor beta chain. This sample also contains other DNA sequences that code for the same CDR3. This sample was taken from a study of blood T cell repertoires in COVID-19. About the study: Some COVID-19 samples were acute and others convalescent; all came from the United States, Italy and Spain.

How the authors handled the data: By means of reference gene primer amplification, nucleated cell counts were estimated. Assay: immunoSEQ multiplex PCR; the TCRdb copy retains only in-frame clones and omits some. D and trimming come from the DNA, and the V and J calls and clone size come from that table. The repertoire has hundreds of thousands of clones, about 88% of them found once; the top ten carry around 3%. Participants spanned ages about 18 to 90 years and resided in about two dozen US areas. Sequencing was carried out using PBMCs or T cells enriched from blood (not recorded which). The receptor was derived from a woman aged 45-65 years who had recovered from COVID-19.

In DNA form, the CDR3 reads TGTGCCAGCTCACCAAACTATAGCACAGATACGCAGTATTTT. Encoded protein: CASSPNYSTDTQYF. This sequence joins TRBV18 and TRBJ2-3; D is unclear. The CDR3 has 14 amino acids. V lost 2 bases to trimming and J lost 0 bases, with 6 bases between them. The germline V gene encodes CDR1 KGHSH and CDR2 LQKENI.